These T cell receptor beta chains were read from a single sample in a study of blood T cell repertoires in COVID-19. Assay used: immunoSEQ multiplex PCR; TCRdb lists only in-frame clones, some missing. The data contain about 160,000 clones, 80% of them seen just once; the ten biggest clones take up approximately 5.4%. Sequenced input: PBMCs or T cells enriched from blood (not recorded which). Receptors originate from a man aged 35 to 55 who had recovered from COVID-19. CDR3s include the opening cysteine and the closing phenylalanine or tryptophan. The D gene is left open where the match is weak. The size field is filled for only some rows; it gives once, few, many or a size class.

j_call clone_size d_call v_call cdr3_nt cdr3_aa
TRBJ1-2 - - TRBV3-1/TRBV3-2 TGTGCCAGCAGCCAAATATATTCCGGTAACAGGGAGTCGGCGGGAGGTGGCTACACCTTC CASSQIYSGNRESAGGGYTF
TRBJ2-3 - TRBD2 TRBV5-1 TGCGCCAGCAGCCATAGCGGGGGGCTCCTGGGAGATACGCAGTATTTT CASSHSGGLLGDTQYF
TRBJ1-4 - - TRBV5-6 TGTGCCAGCAGCTCTACAGGGTATTCTGTTGGGAAACTGTTTTTT CASSSTGYSVGKLFF
TRBJ1-3 - - TRBV19 TGTGCCAGTAGTCCGTCCCAGGGGAAAGTTGGTCTGCACACCATATATTTT CASSPSQGKVGLHTIYF
TRBJ1-2 - - TRBV5-6 TGTGCCAGCAGCCGTGACAGCTTCGGCTACACCTTC CASSRDSFGYTF
TRBJ1-2 once TRBD1 TRBV5-5 TGTGCCAGCAGCCCCTCCTGGGACAGGGTTGGCTACACCTTC CASSPSWDRVGYTF
TRBJ2-1 - TRBD1 TRBV13 TGTGCCAGCAGAGTCTCTCGACAGGGGCTTCTGGGCAATGAGCAGTTCTTC CASRVSRQGLLGNEQFF
TRBJ1-2 - TRBD1 TRBV2 TGTGCCAGCAGTGAGGCAGGCAGGGGGAGGGGCTACACCTTC CASSEAGRGRGYTF
TRBJ1-1 - - TRBV6-5 TGTGCCAGCTCGGCCGGGGGAATGAACACTGAAGCTTTCTTT CASSAGGMNTEAFF
TRBJ1-2 few - TRBV19 TGTGCCAGTAGTATAGGACAGTCAAGGCTCTATGGCTACACCTTC CASSIGQSRLYGYTF